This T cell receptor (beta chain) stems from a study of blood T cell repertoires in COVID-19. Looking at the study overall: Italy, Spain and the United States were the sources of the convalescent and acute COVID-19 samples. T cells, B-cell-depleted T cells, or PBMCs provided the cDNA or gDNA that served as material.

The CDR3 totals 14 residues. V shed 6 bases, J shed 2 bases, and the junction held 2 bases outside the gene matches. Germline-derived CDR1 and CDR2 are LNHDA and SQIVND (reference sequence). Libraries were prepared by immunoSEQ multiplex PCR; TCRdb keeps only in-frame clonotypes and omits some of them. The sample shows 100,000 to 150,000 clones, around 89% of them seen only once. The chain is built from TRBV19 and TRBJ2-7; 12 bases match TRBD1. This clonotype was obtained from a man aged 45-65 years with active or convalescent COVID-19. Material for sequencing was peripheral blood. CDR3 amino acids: CASRGQGATYEQYF. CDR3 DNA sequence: TGTGCCAGTAGGGGACAGGGGGCAACCTACGAGCAGTACTTC.